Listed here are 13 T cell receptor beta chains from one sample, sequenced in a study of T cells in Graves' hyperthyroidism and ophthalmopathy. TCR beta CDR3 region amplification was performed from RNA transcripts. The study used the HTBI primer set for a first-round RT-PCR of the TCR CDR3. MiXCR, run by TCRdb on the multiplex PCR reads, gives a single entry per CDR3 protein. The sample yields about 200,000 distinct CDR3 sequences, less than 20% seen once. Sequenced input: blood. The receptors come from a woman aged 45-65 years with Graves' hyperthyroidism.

CDR3 in amino acids: CATSESQALPTEAFF. The CDR3 DNA follows: TGTGCCACCAGTGAGTCACAGGCCCTCCCCACTGAAGCTTTCTTT. The genes are TRBV24-1 and TRBJ1-1, with D possibly TRBD1 on 5 matching bases. CDR3 length: 15 amino acids. The V gene's germline CDR1 is KGHDR and CDR2 SFDVKD. V gave up 4 bases and J gave up 4 bases, with 15 bases separating them.

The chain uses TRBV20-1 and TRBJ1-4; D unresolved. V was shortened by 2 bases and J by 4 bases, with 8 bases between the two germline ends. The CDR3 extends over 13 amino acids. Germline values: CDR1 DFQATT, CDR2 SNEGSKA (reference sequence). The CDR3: CSARPSLNEKLFF. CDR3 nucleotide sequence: TGCAGTGCTAGACCCAGCCTTAATGAAAAACTGTTTTTT.

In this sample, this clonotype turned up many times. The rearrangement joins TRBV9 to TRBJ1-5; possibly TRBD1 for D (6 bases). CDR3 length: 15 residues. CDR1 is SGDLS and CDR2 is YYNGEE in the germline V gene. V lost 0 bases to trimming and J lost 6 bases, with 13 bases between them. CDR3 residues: CASSVAPGDGQPQHF. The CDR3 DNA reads TGTGCCAGCAGCGTAGCTCCAGGGGACGGTCAGCCCCAGCATTTT.

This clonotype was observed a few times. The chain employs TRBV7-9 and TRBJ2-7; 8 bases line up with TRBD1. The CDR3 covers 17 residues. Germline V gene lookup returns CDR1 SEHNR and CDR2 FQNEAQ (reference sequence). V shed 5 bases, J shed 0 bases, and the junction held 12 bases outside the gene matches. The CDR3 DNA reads TGTGCCAGCAGCCATTTCGGACAGGGCCCTCTCTCCTACGAGCAGTACTTC. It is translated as CASSHFGQGPLSYEQYF.

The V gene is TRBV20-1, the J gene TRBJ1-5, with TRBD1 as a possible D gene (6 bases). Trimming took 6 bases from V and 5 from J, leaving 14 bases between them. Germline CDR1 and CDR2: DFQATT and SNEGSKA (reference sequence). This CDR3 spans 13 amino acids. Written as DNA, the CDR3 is TGCAGTGCAAACAGGGTGGTTGATCAGCCCCAGCATTTT. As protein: CSANRVVDQPQHF.

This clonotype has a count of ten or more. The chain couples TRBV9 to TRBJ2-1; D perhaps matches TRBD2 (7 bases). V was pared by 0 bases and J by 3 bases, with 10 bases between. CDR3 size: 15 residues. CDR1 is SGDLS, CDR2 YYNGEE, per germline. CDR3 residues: CASSVVGGHYNEQFF. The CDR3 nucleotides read TGTGCCAGCAGCGTAGTCGGGGGGCACTACAATGAGCAGTTCTTC. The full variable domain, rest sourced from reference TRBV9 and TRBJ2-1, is DSGVTQTPKHLITATGQRVTLRCSPRSGDLSVYWYQQSLDQGLQFLIQYYNGEERAKGNILERFSAQQFPDLHSELNLSSLELGDSALYFCASSVVGGHYNEQFFGPGTRLTVL.

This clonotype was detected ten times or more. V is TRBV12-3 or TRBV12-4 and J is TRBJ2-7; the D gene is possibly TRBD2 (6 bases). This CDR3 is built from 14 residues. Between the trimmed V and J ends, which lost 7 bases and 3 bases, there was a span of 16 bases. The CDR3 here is CASTIRGSLYEQYF. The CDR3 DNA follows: TGTGCCAGCACGATTCGGGGGTCCCTCTACGAGCAGTACTTC.

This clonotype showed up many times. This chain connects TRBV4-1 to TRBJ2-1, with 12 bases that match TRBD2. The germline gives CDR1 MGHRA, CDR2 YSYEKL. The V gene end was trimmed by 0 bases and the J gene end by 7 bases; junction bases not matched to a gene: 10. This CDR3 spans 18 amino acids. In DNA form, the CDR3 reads TGCGCCAGCAGCCAAGATGCTAGCGGGAGGGGACAGAGGAATGAGCAGTTCTTC. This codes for CASSQDASGRGQRNEQFF.

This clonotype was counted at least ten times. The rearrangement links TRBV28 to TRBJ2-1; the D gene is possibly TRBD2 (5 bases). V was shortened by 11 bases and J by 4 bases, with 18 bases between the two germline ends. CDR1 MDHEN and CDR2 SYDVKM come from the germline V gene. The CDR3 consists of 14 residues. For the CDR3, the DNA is TGTGCCCACGGTGAAAGCGGCAAATACAATGAGCAGTTCTTC. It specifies CAHGESGKYNEQFF.

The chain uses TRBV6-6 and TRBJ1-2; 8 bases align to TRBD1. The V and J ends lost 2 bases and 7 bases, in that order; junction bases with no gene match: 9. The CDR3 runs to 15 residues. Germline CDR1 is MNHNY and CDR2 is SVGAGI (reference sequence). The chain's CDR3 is CASSYNPGQGGGYTF. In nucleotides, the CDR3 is TGTGCCAGCAGTTACAACCCCGGACAGGGTGGTGGCTACACCTTC.

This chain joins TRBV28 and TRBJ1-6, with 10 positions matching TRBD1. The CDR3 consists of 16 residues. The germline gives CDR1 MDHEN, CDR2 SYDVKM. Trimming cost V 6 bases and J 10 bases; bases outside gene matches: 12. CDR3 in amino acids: CASSPSRDRGYSPLHF. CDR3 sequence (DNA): TGTGCCAGCAGCCCCAGCCGGGACAGGGGTTACTCACCCCTCCACTTT.

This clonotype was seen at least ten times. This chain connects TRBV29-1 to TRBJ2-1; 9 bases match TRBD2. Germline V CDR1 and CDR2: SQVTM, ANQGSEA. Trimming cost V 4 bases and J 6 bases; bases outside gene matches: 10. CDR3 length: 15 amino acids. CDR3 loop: CSVASVAGELNEQFF. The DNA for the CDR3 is TGCAGCGTTGCCTCGGTAGCGGGAGAACTCAATGAGCAGTTCTTC.

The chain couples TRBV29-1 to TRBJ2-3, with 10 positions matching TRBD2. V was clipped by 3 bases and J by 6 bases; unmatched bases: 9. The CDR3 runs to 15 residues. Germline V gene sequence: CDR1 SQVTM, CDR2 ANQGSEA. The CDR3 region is CSVDIAGGGIDTQYF. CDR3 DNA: TGCAGCGTTGACATAGCGGGAGGTGGCATTGATACGCAGTATTTT.